This T cell receptor beta chain emerged from a study of blood T cells in healthy people across ages. For the second PCR, which ran for about 7 to 11 cycles, a sample-barcoded 5' primer and a J-beta primer mix were used. A template-switch adaptor that had 12 random nucleotides put a tag on each cDNA molecule. TCRdb re-derived calls from the 5' RACE reads in MiXCR, one entry per CDR3 protein. The sample lists approximately 2,000,000 distinct CDR3 sequences, about two fifths occurring once. The CDR3 is 18 amino acids. J lost 8 bases, V lost 5 bases, and 16 bases had no gene match. Germline CDR1 is SGHVS and CDR2 is FNYEAQ.

The sequenced material came from blood. The rearrangement uses TRBV7-6 and TRBJ2-3; 13 nucleotides line up with TRBD2. The source is a human donor in good health. CDR3 region: CASSLGLAGAPTGGTQYF. In nucleotides, the CDR3 is TGTGCCAGCAGCCTAGGACTAGCGGGGGCTCCTACAGGGGGTACGCAGTATTTT.